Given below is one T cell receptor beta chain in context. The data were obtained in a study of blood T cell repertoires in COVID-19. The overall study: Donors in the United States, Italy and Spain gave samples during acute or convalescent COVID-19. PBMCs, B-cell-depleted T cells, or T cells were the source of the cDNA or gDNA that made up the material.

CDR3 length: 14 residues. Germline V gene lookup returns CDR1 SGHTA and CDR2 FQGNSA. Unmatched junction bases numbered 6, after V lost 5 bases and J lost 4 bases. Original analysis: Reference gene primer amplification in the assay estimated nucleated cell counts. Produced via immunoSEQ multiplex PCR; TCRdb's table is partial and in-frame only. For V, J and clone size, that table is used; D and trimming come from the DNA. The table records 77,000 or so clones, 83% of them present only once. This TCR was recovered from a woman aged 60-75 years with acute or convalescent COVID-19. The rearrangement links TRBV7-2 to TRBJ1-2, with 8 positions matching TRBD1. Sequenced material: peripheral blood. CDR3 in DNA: TGTGCCAGCAGCGTTCAGGGACAGGTCTATGGCTACACCTTC. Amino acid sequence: CASSVQGQVYGYTF.